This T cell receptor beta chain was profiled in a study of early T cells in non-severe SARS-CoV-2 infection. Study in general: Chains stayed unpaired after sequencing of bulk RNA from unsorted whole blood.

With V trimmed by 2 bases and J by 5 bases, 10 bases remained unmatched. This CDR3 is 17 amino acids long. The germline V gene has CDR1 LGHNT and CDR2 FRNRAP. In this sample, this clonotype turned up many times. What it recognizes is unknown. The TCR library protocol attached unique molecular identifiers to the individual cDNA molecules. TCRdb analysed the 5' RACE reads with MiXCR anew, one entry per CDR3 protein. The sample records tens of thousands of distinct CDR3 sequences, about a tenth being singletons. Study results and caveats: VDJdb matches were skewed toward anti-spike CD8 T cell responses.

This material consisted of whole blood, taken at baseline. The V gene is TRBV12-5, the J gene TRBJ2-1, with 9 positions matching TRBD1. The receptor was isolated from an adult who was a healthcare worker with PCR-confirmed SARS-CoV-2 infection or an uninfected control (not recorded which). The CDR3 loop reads CASGLSPGQGRHNEQFF. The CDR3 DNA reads TGTGCTAGTGGTTTGTCTCCGGGACAGGGAAGGCACAATGAGCAGTTCTTC. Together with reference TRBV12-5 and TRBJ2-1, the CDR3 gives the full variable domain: DARVTQTPRHKVTEMGQEVTMRCQPILGHNTVFWYRQTMMQGLELLAYFRNRAPLDDSGMPKDRFSAEMPDATLATLKIQPSEPRDSAVYFCASGLSPGQGRHNEQFFGPGTRLTVL.